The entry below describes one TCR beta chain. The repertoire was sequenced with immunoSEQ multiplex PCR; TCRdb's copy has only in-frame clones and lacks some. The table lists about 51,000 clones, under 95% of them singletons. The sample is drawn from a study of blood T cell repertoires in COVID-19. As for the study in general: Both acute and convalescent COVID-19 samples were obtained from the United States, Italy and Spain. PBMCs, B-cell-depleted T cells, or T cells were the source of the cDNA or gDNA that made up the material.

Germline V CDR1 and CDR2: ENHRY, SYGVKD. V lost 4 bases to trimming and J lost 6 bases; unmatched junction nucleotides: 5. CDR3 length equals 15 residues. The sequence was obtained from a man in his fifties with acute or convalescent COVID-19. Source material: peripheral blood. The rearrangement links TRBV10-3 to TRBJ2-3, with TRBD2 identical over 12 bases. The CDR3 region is CAISASGGAGDTQYF. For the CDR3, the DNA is TGTGCCATCAGTGCTAGCGGGGGGGCCGGGGATACGCAGTATTTT.